Presented here are 2 T cell receptor beta chains from one specimen sequenced in a study of chemoradiotherapy in HPV16-positive cancers. Produced via immunoSEQ multiplex PCR; TCRdb's table is partial and in-frame only. Of roughly 14,000 clones in the sample, just over 90% were seen once. Sequenced here: blood, sampled from a patient who underwent chemoradiotherapy. These receptors originate from a human donor with HPV-associated anogenital cancer.

The V and J genes are TRBV5-1 and TRBJ2-5; TRBD1 aligns across 8 bases. Germline loops: CDR1 SGHRS, CDR2 YFSETQ. Trimming at V came to 4 bases and at J to 5 bases, leaving 10 bases not matched to a gene. The CDR3 totals 15 residues. For the CDR3, the DNA is TGCGCCAGCAGCGCGATCCAGGGGGCCAAGGAGACCCAGTACTTC. This encodes CASSAIQGAKETQYF.

The chain joins TRBV5-1 to TRBJ2-7; 10 nucleotides match TRBD2. The CDR3 runs to 15 residues. V shed 4 bases, J shed 2 bases, and the junction held 6 bases outside the gene matches. Germline CDR1 and CDR2: SGHRS and YFSETQ. CDR3 nucleotides: TGCGCCAGCAGCCCGGGACTAGCGAAAACCTACGAGCAGTACTTC. Encoded protein: CASSPGLAKTYEQYF.